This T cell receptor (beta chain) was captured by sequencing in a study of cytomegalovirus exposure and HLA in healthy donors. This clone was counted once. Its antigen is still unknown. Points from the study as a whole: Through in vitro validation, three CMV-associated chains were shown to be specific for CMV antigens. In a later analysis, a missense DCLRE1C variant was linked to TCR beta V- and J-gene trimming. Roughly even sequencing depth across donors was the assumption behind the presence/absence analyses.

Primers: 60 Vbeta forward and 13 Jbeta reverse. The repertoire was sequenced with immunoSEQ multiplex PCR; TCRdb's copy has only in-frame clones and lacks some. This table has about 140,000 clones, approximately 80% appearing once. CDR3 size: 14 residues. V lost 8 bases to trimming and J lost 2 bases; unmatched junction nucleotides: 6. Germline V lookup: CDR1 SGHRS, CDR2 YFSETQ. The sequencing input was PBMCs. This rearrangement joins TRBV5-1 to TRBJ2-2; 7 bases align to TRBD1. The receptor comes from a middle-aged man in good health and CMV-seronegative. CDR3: CASLQGPNTGELFF. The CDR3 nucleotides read TGCGCCAGTTTACAGGGGCCTAACACCGGGGAGCTGTTTTTT. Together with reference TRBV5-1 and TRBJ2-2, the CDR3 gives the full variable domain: KAGVTQTPRYLIKTRGQQVTLSCSPISGHRSVSWYQQTPGQGLQFLFEYFSETQRNKGNFPGRFSGRQFSNSRSEMNVSTLELGDSALYLCASLQGPNTGELFFGEGSRLTVL.